The 20 T cell receptor beta chains below come from one sample, sequenced in a study of T cells expressing NK-cell markers. No DNA is given; TCRdb re-called the 5' RACE reads and lists each CDR3 protein once. Recorded for this sample: approximately 380,000 distinct CDR3 sequences. The sequenced material came from blood T cells: a sorted CD56 or NKG2C T cell subset, CD4+ or CD8+ T cells, or bulk PBMC T cells (not recorded which). The source is a man aged 18 to 69 in good health.

This chain connects TRBV28 to TRBJ2-1; the D gene TCRdb calls, TRBD2, cannot be checked with no DNA. CDR1 and CDR2 from the germline V gene are MDHEN and SYDVKM. CDR3 length: 15 amino acids. This CDR3 is CASTNLAGTYNEQFF.

This chain joins TRBV5-1 and TRBJ2-5; no DNA is available, so the TRBD1 call from TCRdb remains unchecked. The CDR3 consists of 15 residues. Germline V CDR1 and CDR2: SGHRS, YFSETQ. The CDR3 loop reads CASSSGQNHQETQYF.

The chain links TRBV11-2 to TRBJ2-3; TCRdb designates TRBD2, a call that cannot be tested without DNA. This CDR3 spans 18 amino acids. In germline, CDR1 is SGHAT, CDR2 FQNNGV. The CDR3 is CASSSVRLAGGRTDTQYF. The full variable domain, in which reference TRBV11-2 and TRBJ2-3 provide the parts outside the CDR3, is EAGVAQSPRYKIIEKRQSVAFWCNPISGHATLYWYQQILGQGPKLLIQFQNNGVVDDSQLPKDRFSAERLKGVDSTLKIQPAKLEDSAVYLCASSSVRLAGGRTDTQYFGPGTRLTVL.

This sequence joins TRBV11-2 and TRBJ1-4; TCRdb selects TRBD1, and the lack of DNA leaves this call unchecked. This CDR3 contains 16 residues. Per germline, CDR1 SGHAT and CDR2 FQNNGV. CDR3 region: CASSQVFGGLNEKLFF.

The chain recombines TRBV21-1 with TRBJ2-5; there is no DNA to check the TCRdb D call of TRBD1. TRBV21-1 is classified as a pseudogene. The CDR3 extends over 16 amino acids. The CDR3 reads CASSKVEKRPARTQYF.

The chain is built from TRBV12-3 or TRBV12-4 and TRBJ1-2; lacking DNA, the TRBD1 call made by TCRdb goes unchecked. This CDR3 has 15 amino acids. CDR3 sequence: CASSPSLPGNYGYTF.

J is TRBJ1-3 and V is TRBV3-1; no DNA is available, so the TRBD1 call from TCRdb remains unchecked. The CDR3 is 16 amino acids. The germline gives CDR1 LGHDT, CDR2 YNNKEL (reference sequence). This chain's CDR3 is CASSLWTGYSGNTIYF.

The V and J genes are TRBV5-1 and TRBJ1-5; the TCRdb call, TRBD1, lacks DNA for checking. This CDR3 has 13 amino acids. From germline, CDR1 is SGHRS and CDR2 YFSETQ. The chain's CDR3 is CASSMTGLEPQHF.

The chain recombines TRBV11-2 with TRBJ2-7. Germline V gives CDR1 SGHAT, CDR2 FQNNGV. CDR3 size: 16 residues. The CDR3 sequence is CASSLISRYETYEQYF.

V and J are TRBV5-1 and TRBJ2-5. The germline V gene encodes CDR1 SGHRS and CDR2 YFSETQ. There are 13 residues in the CDR3. CDR3 sequence: CASSRLVQETQYF. The complete variable domain, with remaining parts taken from reference TRBV5-1 and TRBJ2-5, reads KAGVTQTPRYLIKTRGQQVTLSCSPISGHRSVSWYQQTPGQGLQFLFEYFSETQRNKGNFPGRFSGRQFSNSRSEMNVSTLELGDSALYLCASSRLVQETQYFGPGTRLLVL.

J is TRBJ2-4 and V is TRBV3-1; TCRdb indicates TRBD1, and absent DNA this call remains unverified. Germline CDR1 LGHDT, CDR2 YNNKEL (reference sequence). The CDR3 extends over 15 amino acids. The CDR3 protein is CASSHWGQDKNIQYF.

This chain links TRBV20-1 with TRBJ1-5; TCRdb picks TRBD1, but there is no DNA to check that call. CDR3 length: 15 residues. Germline CDR1 DFQATT, CDR2 SNEGSKA (reference sequence). This chain's CDR3 is CSAIPGTPSNQPQHF.

V usage is TRBV7-2 and J usage is TRBJ2-3; TCRdb calls TRBD1, which cannot be checked without DNA. CDR3 length equals 15 residues. Germline CDR1 is SGHTA and CDR2 is FQGNSA. CDR3 loop: CASSPGGGWTDTQYF.

CDR3: CASSNRDQYNEQFF. The chain recombines TRBV7-2 with TRBJ2-1; checking the TCRdb D call of TRBD1 is not possible without DNA. The CDR3 has 14 amino acids. CDR1 and CDR2 (germline): SGHTA, FQGNSA.

The chain joins TRBV6-1 to TRBJ1-2; the TCRdb D gene call, TRBD1, has no DNA to confirm it. Germline-derived CDR1 and CDR2 are MNHNS and SASEGT. The CDR3 runs 15 residues. The CDR3 sequence: CASSGTPGQGYGYTF.

CDR3 residues: CASSPWSWRGDTQYF. The chain joins TRBV13 to TRBJ2-3. Germline V lookup: CDR1 PRHDT, CDR2 FYEKMQ (reference sequence). The CDR3 is made up of 15 amino acids.

The chain is built from TRBV12-3 or TRBV12-4 and TRBJ1-5; with no DNA, the TCRdb D assignment of TRBD1 cannot be verified. CDR3 length equals 14 residues. CDR3 protein: CASSLGRENQPQHF.

The CDR3 region is CASSVGYRSNTGELFF. The V and J genes are TRBV9 and TRBJ2-2. The CDR3 has 16 residues. From germline, CDR1 is SGDLS and CDR2 YYNGEE.

The chain carries TRBV10-3 and TRBJ1-3. The CDR3 is made up of 15 amino acids. Germline-derived CDR1 and CDR2 are ENHRY and SYGVKD. This CDR3 reads CAISEGRRSGNTIYF.

The chain employs TRBV6-5 and TRBJ1-6; TCRdb picks TRBD1, but there is no DNA to check that call. CDR1 and CDR2 from the germline V gene are MNHEY and SVGAGI. This CDR3 spans 15 amino acids. This chain's CDR3 is CASSYGGARGSPLHF.